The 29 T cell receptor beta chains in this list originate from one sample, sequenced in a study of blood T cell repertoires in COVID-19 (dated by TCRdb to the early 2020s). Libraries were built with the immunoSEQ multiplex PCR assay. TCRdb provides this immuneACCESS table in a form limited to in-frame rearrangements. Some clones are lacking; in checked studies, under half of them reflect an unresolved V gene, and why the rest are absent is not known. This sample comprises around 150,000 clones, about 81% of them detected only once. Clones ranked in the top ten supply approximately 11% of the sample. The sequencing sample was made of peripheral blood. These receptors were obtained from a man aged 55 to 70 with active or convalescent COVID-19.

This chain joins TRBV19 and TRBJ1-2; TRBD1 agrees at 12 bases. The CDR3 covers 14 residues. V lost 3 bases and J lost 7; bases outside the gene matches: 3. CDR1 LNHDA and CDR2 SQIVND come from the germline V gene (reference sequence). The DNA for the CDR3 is TGTGCCAGTAGTATGGGACAGGGGGCAGGTGGCTACACCTTC. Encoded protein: CASSMGQGAGGYTF.

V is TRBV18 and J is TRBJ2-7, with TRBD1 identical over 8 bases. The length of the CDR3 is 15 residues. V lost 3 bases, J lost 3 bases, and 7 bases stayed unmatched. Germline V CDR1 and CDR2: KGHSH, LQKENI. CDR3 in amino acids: CASSPQQGGIYEQYF. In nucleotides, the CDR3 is TGTGCCAGCTCACCGCAACAGGGGGGAATCTACGAGCAGTACTTC.

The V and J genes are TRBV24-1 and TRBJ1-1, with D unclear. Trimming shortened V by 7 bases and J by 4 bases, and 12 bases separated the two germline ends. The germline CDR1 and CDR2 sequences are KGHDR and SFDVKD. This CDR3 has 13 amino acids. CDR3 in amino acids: CATRTSLSTEAFF. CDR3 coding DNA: TGTGCCACCAGGACAAGTCTGAGCACTGAAGCTTTCTTT.

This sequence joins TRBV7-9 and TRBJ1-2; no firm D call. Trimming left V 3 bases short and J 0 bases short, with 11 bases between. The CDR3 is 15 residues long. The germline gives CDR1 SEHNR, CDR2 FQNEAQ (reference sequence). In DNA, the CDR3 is TGTGCCAGCAGCTTGTCCAGAGGGCCTAACTATGGCTACACCTTC. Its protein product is CASSLSRGPNYGYTF.

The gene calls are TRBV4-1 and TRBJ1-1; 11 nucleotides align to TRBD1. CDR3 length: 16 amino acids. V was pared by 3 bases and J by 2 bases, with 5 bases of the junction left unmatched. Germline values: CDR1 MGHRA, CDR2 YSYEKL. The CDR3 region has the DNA TGCGCCAGCAGCCAGCCGGGACAGGGGGGCAACACTGAAGCTTTCTTT. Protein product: CASSQPGQGGNTEAFF.

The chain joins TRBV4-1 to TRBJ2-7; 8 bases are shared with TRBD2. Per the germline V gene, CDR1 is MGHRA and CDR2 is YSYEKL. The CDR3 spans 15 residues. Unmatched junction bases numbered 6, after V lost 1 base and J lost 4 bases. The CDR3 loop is CASSQAGGRSYEQYF. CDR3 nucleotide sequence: TGCGCCAGCAGCCAAGCGGGAGGGAGGAGTTACGAGCAGTACTTC.

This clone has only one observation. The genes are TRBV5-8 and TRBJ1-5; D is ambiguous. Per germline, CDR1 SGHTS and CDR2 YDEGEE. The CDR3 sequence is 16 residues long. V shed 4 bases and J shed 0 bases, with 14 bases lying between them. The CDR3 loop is CASSKMVGVSNQPQHF. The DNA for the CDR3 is TGTGCCAGCAGCAAGATGGTCGGAGTTAGCAATCAGCCCCAGCATTTT.

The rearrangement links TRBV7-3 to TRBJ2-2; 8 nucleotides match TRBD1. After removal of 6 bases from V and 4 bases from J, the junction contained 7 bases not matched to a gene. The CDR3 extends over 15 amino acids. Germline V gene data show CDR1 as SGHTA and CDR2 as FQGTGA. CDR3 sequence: CASSQRTGLTGELFF. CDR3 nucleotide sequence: TGTGCCAGCAGTCAAAGGACAGGGCTCACCGGGGAGCTGTTTTTT.

The chain's CDR3 is CASSFGQILLGYTF. In DNA form, the CDR3 reads TGTGCCAGCAGCTTTGGACAGATCCTCTTGGGCTACACCTTC. The gene calls are TRBV5-6 and TRBJ1-2, with a possible D match to TRBD1 (6 bases). Germline V gives CDR1 SGHDT, CDR2 YYEEEE. V shed 2 bases and J shed 8 bases, with 16 bases lying between them. The CDR3 is made up of 14 amino acids.

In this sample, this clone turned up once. This chain's CDR3 is CASSHSGQGTDTQYF. Here the CDR3 DNA reads TGCGCCAGCAGCCACTCAGGACAGGGCACAGATACGCAGTATTTT. The genes are TRBV4-1 and TRBJ2-3; 7 nucleotides line up with TRBD1. With 3 bases clipped from V and 1 base from J, the junction kept 4 bases outside the gene matches. Per the germline V gene, CDR1 is MGHRA and CDR2 is YSYEKL. The CDR3 covers 15 residues.

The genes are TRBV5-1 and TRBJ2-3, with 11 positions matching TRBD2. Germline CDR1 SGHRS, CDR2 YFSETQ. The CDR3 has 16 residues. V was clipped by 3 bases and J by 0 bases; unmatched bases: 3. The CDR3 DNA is TGCGCCAGCAGCTGGGGACTAGCGGCAAGCACAGATACGCAGTATTTT. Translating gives CASSWGLAASTDTQYF.

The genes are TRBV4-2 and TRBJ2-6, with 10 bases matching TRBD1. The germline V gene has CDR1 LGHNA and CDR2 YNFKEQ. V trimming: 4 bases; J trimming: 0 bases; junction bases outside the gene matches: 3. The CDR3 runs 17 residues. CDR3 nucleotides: TGTGCCAGCAGCCGGGGGACAGGGGTCTCTGGGGCCAACGTCCTGACTTTC. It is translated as CASSRGTGVSGANVLTF.

CDR3 nucleotides: TGTGCCAGTCAAGGGGGGGCTGGCGGGGAGCTGTTTTTT. Translating it yields CASQGGAGGELFF. J is TRBJ2-2 and V is TRBV19; D is possibly TRBD2 (7 bases). Germline V CDR1 and CDR2: LNHDA, SQIVND (reference sequence). V was cut by 8 bases and J by 7 bases, with 14 bases left in between. CDR3 length equals 13 residues.

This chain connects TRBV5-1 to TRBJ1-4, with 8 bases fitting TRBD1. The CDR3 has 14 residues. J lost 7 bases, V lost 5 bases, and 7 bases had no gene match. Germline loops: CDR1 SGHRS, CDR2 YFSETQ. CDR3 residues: CASSLGTGSEKLFF. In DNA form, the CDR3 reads TGCGCCAGCAGTCTCGGGACAGGCTCTGAAAAACTGTTTTTT.

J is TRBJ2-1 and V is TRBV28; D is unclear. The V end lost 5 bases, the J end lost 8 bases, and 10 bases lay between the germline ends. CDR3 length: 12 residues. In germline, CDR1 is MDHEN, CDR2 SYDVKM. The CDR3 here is CASSIGAYEQFF. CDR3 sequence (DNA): TGTGCCAGCAGTATAGGAGCCTATGAGCAGTTCTTC.

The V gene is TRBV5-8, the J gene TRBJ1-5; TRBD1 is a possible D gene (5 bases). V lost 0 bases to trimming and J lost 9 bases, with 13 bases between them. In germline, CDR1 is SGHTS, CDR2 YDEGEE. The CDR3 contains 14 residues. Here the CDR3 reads CASSLGQGSPPQHF. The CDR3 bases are TGTGCCAGCAGCTTGGGGCAGGGATCACCGCCCCAGCATTTT.

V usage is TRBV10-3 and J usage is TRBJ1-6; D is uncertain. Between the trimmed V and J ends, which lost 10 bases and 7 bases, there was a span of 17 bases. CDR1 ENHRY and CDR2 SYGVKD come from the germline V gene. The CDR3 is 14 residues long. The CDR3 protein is CATKGEQSNSPLHF. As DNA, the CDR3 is TGTGCCACTAAGGGAGAACAGTCAAATTCACCCCTCCACTTT.

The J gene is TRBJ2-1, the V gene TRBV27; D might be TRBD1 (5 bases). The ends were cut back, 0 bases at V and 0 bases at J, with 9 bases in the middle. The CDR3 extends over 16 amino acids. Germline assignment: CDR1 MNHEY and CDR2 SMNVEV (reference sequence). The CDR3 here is CASSLSAGYSYNEQFF. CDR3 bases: TGTGCCAGCAGTTTATCGGCAGGGTACTCCTACAATGAGCAGTTCTTC.

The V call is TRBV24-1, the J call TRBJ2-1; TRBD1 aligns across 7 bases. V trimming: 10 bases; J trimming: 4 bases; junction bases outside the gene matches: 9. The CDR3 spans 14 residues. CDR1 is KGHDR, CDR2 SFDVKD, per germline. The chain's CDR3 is CATQARGLYNEQFF. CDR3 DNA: TGTGCCACTCAGGCCAGGGGGTTGTACAATGAGCAGTTCTTC.

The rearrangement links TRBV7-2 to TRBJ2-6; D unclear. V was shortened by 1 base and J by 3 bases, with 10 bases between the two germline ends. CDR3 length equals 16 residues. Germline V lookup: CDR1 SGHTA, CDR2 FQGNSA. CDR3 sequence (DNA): TGTGCCAGCAGCTTAGGTTGGGCAGGTGGGGCCAACGTCCTGACTTTC. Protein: CASSLGWAGGANVLTF.

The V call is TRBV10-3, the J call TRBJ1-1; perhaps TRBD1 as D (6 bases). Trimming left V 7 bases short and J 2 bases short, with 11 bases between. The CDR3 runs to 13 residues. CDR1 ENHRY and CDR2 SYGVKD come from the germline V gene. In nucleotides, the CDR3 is TGTGCCATCAACCAGGGACAAAACACTGAAGCTTTCTTT. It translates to CAINQGQNTEAFF.

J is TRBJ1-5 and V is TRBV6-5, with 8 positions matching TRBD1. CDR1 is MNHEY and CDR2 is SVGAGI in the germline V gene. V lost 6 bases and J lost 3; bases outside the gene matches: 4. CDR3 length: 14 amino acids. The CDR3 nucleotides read TGTGCCAGCAGCGCGGGACAGGTCAATCAGCCCCAGCATTTT. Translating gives CASSAGQVNQPQHF.

The CDR3 sequence: CASKREVGSGANVLTF. The DNA for the CDR3 is TGTGCCAGTAAACGGGAAGTTGGCTCTGGGGCCAACGTCCTGACTTTC. V is TRBV19 and J is TRBJ2-6; TRBD2 is a possible D gene (5 bases). Trimming took off 7 bases at V and 0 bases at J, with 13 bases between the two ends. The CDR3 has 16 residues. Germline V lookup: CDR1 LNHDA, CDR2 SQIVND (reference sequence).

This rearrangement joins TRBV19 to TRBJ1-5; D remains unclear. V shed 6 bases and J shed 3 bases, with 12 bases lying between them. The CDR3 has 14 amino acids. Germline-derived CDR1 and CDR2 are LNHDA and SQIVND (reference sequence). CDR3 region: CASRPPANNQPQHF. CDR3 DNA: TGTGCCAGTAGGCCCCCAGCGAACAATCAGCCCCAGCATTTT.

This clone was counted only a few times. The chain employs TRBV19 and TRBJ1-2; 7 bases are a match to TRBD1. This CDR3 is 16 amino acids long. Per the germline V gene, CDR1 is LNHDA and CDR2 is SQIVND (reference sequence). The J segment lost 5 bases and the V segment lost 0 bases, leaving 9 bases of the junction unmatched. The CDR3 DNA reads TGTGCCAGTAGTATAGATCGGAGGGGGCAAGGTTATGGCTACACCTTC. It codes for CASSIDRRGQGYGYTF.

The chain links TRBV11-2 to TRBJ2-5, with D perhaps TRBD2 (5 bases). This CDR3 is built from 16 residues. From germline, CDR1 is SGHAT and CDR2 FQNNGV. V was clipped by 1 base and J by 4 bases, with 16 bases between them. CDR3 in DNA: TGTGCCAGCAGCTTAGTGGGCGGGTTCGCTTTAGAGACCCAGTACTTC. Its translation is CASSLVGGFALETQYF.

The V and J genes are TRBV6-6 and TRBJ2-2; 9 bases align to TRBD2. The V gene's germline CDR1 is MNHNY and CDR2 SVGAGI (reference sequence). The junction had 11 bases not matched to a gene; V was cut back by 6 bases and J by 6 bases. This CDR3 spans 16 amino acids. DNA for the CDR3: TGTGCCAGCAGCCGCCGGCGGGAGGGTTTCTCCGGGGAGCTGTTTTTT. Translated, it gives CASSRRREGFSGELFF.

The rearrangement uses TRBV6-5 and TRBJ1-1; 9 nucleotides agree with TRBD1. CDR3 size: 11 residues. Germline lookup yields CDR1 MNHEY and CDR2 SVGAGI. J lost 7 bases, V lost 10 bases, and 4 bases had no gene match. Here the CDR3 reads CATTGQGEAFF. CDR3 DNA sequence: TGTGCCACCACGGGACAGGGTGAAGCTTTCTTT.

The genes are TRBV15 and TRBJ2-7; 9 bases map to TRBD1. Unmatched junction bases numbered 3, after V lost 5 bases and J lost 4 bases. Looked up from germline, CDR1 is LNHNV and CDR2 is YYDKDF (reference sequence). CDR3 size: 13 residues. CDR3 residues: CATSPGQGYEQYF. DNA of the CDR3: TGTGCCACCAGCCCGGGACAGGGTTACGAGCAGTACTTC.